This record concerns one TCR beta chain sequence. Here immunoSEQ multiplex PCR was the method, and the copy in TCRdb shows in-frame clones only, minus some. Found here are roughly 90,000 clones, about 89% of them singletons; the top ten hold about 9%. This sample stems from a study of OX40 agonist ivuxolimab in advanced cancers. Study in general: Ivuxolimab, an antibody acting as an agonist of OX40 (CD134), was used to treat patients. Every 2 weeks, patients got intravenous ivuxolimab at one of six dose levels (0.01-10 mg/kg).

This CDR3 is built from 12 residues. Per germline, CDR1 ENHRY and CDR2 SYGVKD. With 8 bases removed from V and 1 base from J, the gap between germline ends came to 8 bases. The rearrangement joins TRBV10-3 to TRBJ2-5; no reliable D call. Material: CD4+ or CD8+ T cells sorted from blood, obtained in a trial of the OX40 agonist ivuxolimab. The receptor's source is an adult with an advanced solid tumor such as melanoma, head and neck, liver or kidney cancer. Here the CDR3 DNA reads TGTGCCATCGGGCTAGGCCAAGAGACCCAGTACTTC. It yields the protein CAIGLGQETQYF.